This T cell receptor (beta chain) was obtained from a study of T-cell reconstitution after alpha-beta-depleted transplantation in children. TCRbeta library construction was performed incorporating unique molecular identifiers. TCRdb independently ran MiXCR on the PCR reads; one entry per CDR3 protein. The sample has hundreds of thousands of distinct CDR3 sequences; roughly 15% are singletons. V shed 6 bases, J shed 2 bases, and the junction held 9 bases outside the gene matches. Germline lookup yields CDR1 DFQATT and CDR2 SNEGSKA (reference sequence). The CDR3 runs to 15 residues. The chain couples TRBV20-1 to TRBJ2-3, with TRBD1 identical over 9 bases. The clonotype comes from a human donor who donated a stem cell graft to a child with acute myeloid leukemia. Sample: PBMCs from the stem cell graft donor, taken from the stem cell graft. DNA for the CDR3: TGCAGTGCGCCAAGGGGGACAGGGAACACAGATACGCAGTATTTT. Protein sequence: CSAPRGTGNTDTQYF.